These T cell receptor beta chains were read from a single sample in a study of graft-versus-host responses after intestinal transplantation. The assay was immunoSEQ multiplex PCR, and TCRdb's table has in-frame clones only and misses some. The repertoire includes about 97,000 clones, 75% to 95% of them detected once, and around 15% sits in the top ten. The specimen was PBMCs, collected roughly 450 days after intestinal transplant. Source of these receptors: a human patient who received an intestinal transplant, so some T cells may come from the graft donor. Both conserved end residues are part of each CDR3. D genes are given only for firm matches. Size is stated for part of the rows, as once, few or many counts, or as a class when the clone is expanded.

clone size	V gene	D gene	J gene	CDR3 DNA	CDR3 protein
-	TRBV6-5	-	TRBJ1-6	TGTGCCAGCAATGGCCGGGAGCTTGATTCACCCCTCCACTTT	CASNGRELDSPLHF
-	TRBV5-1	-	TRBJ1-1	TGCGCCAGCAGCTTGGGAGGGGGAGGGACTGAAGCTTTCTTT	CASSLGGGGTEAFF
-	TRBV2	-	TRBJ1-1	TGTGCCAGCAGTTTGGCAGGCGCAATGAACACTGAAGCTTTCTTT	CASSLAGAMNTEAFF
-	TRBV27	-	TRBJ2-7	TGTGCCAGCAGTTACGACCGGGAGCAGTACTTC	CASSYDREQYF
few	TRBV6-4	-	TRBJ2-3	TGTGCCAGCAGTGACGGGCGGGGAGGCACAGATACGCAGTATTTT	CASSDGRGGTDTQYF
-	TRBV18	TRBD1	TRBJ1-1	TGTGCCAGCTCGCCGGACAGGGCCACTGAAGCTTTCTTT	CASSPDRATEAFF
-	TRBV2	TRBD1	TRBJ1-1	TGTGCCAGCACCCTAGGGACAGCAGCTTTCTTT	CASTLGTAAFF
-	TRBV11-2	TRBD1	TRBJ2-7	TGTGCCAGCAGTTCTACAGGGGGCGCATCCTCCGAGCAGTACTTC	CASSSTGGASSEQYF
-	TRBV5-6	-	TRBJ1-6	TGTGCCAGCAGCTTGGCCGACAGGACCAATTCACCCCTCCACTTT	CASSLADRTNSPLHF
-	TRBV7-8	-	TRBJ2-5	TGTGCCAGCAGCTTATCAGGAGGCGAGACCCAGTACTTC	CASSLSGGETQYF
-	TRBV7-6	-	TRBJ2-7	TGTGCCAGCAGCTCAGCCCGACAGCTTCCCTACGAGCAGTACTTC	CASSSARQLPYEQYF
-	TRBV7-9	TRBD2	TRBJ2-3	TGTGCCAGCAGACAGGACGGGAGGCCCACAGATACGCAGTATTTT	CASRQDGRPTDTQYF
-	TRBV7-3	-	TRBJ2-4	TGTGCCAGCAGCTTCTCCGGGGGCATGGACATTCAGTACTTC	CASSFSGGMDIQYF
-	TRBV12-5	-	TRBJ2-2	TGTGCTAGTGGTTTGGTGGTCGGAGGTGCCGGGGAGCTGTTTTTT	CASGLVVGGAGELFF
-	TRBV6-1	-	TRBJ1-1	TGTGCCAGCGGGGGGGTTGAAGCTTTCTTT	CASGGVEAFF
-	TRBV18	-	TRBJ1-1	TGTGCCAGCTCACCACCGAGGAGGGTCCTAAGAGGCACTGAAGCTTTCTTT	CASSPPRRVLRGTEAFF
-	TRBV9	-	TRBJ2-7	TGTGCCAGCAGCGGGACGGACAGCTTTAAAGGCGAGCAGTACTTC	CASSGTDSFKGEQYF
-	TRBV10-1	-	TRBJ2-3	TGCGCCAGCAGTGAGTCTTCAGACAGGCCCCCAGATACGCAGTATTTT	CASSESSDRPPDTQYF
-	TRBV7-9	-	TRBJ1-1	TGTGCCAGCAGCTTACTCGTGGACACTGAAGCTTTCTTT	CASSLLVDTEAFF
-	TRBV29-1	TRBD1	TRBJ1-2	TGCAGCGTCGACACAGGGGGATGGGGTGGCTACACCTTC	CSVDTGGWGGYTF
once	TRBV6-4	-	TRBJ2-3	TGTGCCAGCAGTGAGAGGGGAGATAGCACAGATACGCAGTATTTT	CASSERGDSTDTQYF
-	TRBV5-1	-	TRBJ1-1	TGCGCCAGCAGCTCTGGCCTGAACACTGAAGCTTTCTTT	CASSSGLNTEAFF